The rows below give T cell receptor beta chains drawn from one sample of a study of CD4+ T cells in melanoma. This table comes from immunoSEQ multiplex PCR, and its TCRdb copy is limited to in-frame clones, with some not included. This sample has about 21,000 clones, with approximately 78% found just once. The receptors were sampled from a human donor with melanoma. Both conserved end residues are part of each CDR3. The D gene is left open where the match is weak. Only some rows state a clone size, as once, few, many or a class for expanded clones.

TRBJ1-1	TRBV11-2	.	.	CASSGGQNTEAFF	TGTGCCAGCAGTGGGGGGCAGAACACTGAAGCTTTCTTT
TRBJ2-5	TRBV4-1	.	.	CASSQWDGTQYF	TGCGCCAGCAGCCAGTGGGATGGGACCCAGTACTTC
TRBJ2-6	TRBV9	.	TRBD1	CASSAVPGQGLSGANVLTF	TGTGCCAGCAGCGCGGTTCCGGGACAGGGCCTCTCTGGGGCCAACGTCCTGACTTTC
TRBJ1-2	TRBV27	.	TRBD1	CASRTGGYGYTF	TGTGCCAGCCGGACAGGGGGCTATGGCTACACCTTC
TRBJ1-5	TRBV21-1	.	.	CASSKGEGPGRGNQPQHF	TGTGCCAGCAGCAAAGGGGAAGGTCCGGGAAGGGGCAATCAGCCCCAGCATTTT
TRBJ1-2	TRBV29-1	.	.	CSAGGTGTYGYTF	TGCAGCGCCGGAGGAACAGGGACCTATGGCTACACCTTC
TRBJ2-1	TRBV11-2	.	.	CASSPAPVGEQFF	TGTGCCAGCAGCCCCGCCCCAGTCGGTGAGCAGTTCTTC
TRBJ1-1	TRBV4-1	.	TRBD1	CASSQVKGAWDTEAFF	TGCGCCAGCAGCCAAGTAAAGGGGGCGTGGGACACTGAAGCTTTCTTT
TRBJ2-7	TRBV7-9	.	TRBD1	CASSFEGASVYEQYF	TGTGCCAGCAGCTTCGAGGGGGCTTCGGTCTACGAGCAGTACTTC
TRBJ2-7	TRBV10-1	once	.	CASSEDTASEQYF	TGCGCCAGCAGTGAGGATACAGCTTCCGAGCAGTACTTC
TRBJ2-5	TRBV19	.	TRBD2	CASSSERGRYF	TGTGCCAGTAGTTCGGAGCGGGGGAGGTACTTC
TRBJ1-1	TRBV7-2	once	TRBD1	CASSLQARGGNTEAFF	TGTGCCAGCAGCTTACAGGCCAGGGGGGGGAACACTGAAGCTTTCTTT
TRBJ1-3	TRBV11-2	.	.	CASSSTGGSSGNTIYF	TGTGCCAGCAGCTCGACAGGTGGAAGCTCTGGAAACACCATATATTTT
TRBJ2-1	TRBV2	.	TRBD2	CASSDPASGSSYNEQFF	TGTGCCAGCAGTGATCCCGCTAGCGGTAGCTCCTACAATGAGCAGTTCTTC
TRBJ2-4	TRBV11-2	.	.	CASSLLAPARAKNIQYF	TGTGCCAGCAGCTTATTGGCCCCTGCCCGGGCCAAAAACATTCAGTACTTC
TRBJ1-5	TRBV6-1	.	TRBD1	CASNPRDSYSQHF	TGTGCCAGCAACCCCCGGGACAGTTATTCCCAGCATTTT
TRBJ2-5	TRBV5-4	once	TRBD2	CASSFLGRGDSQETQYF	TGTGCCAGCAGCTTCCTTGGGCGGGGGGATAGCCAAGAGACCCAGTACTTC
TRBJ2-5	TRBV4-1	few	TRBD2	CASSQDGGGAETQYF	TGCGCCAGCAGCCAAGATGGCGGGGGGGCCGAGACCCAGTACTTC
TRBJ2-3	TRBV11-3	once	.	CASSSGSGTTDTQYF	TGTGCCAGCAGCTCCGGTAGCGGAACCACAGATACGCAGTATTTT
TRBJ1-1	TRBV27	few	.	CASSLSDRNTEAFF	TGTGCCAGCAGTTTATCTGATCGGAACACTGAAGCTTTCTTT